The 14 T cell receptor beta chains reported below all come from one sample, sequenced in a study of T cell repertoires in cytomegalovirus infection. One entry per CDR3 protein, called by TCRdb with MiXCR from the reads. The data contain about 740,000 distinct CDR3 sequences, less than 40% of them seen just once; the ten biggest clones take up around 2.6%. The source material was PBMCs. Receptors originate from a human donor in good health (CMV status not recorded). Some clones in this sample may be carry-over from other donors' samples.

In its sample, this clonotype was seen a few times. The genes are TRBV4-1 and TRBJ1-1; D not resolved. The CDR3 is 14 residues long. With 0 bases removed from V and 1 base from J, the gap between germline ends came to 6 bases. The germline gives CDR1 MGHRA, CDR2 YSYEKL. This chain's CDR3 is CASSQEGRNTEAFF. The CDR3 DNA reads TGCGCCAGCAGCCAAGAGGGTAGGAACACTGAAGCTTTCTTT.

This chain uses TRBV28 with TRBJ2-3; weak D call: TRBD2 (5 bases). V lost 4 bases, J lost 5 bases, and 19 bases lay in between. The CDR3 is 16 residues long. Germline assignment: CDR1 MDHEN and CDR2 SYDVKM. The CDR3, as DNA: TGTGCCAGCAGTTCCCGGGATATCCTACTCGTAGATACGCAGTATTTT. Its translation is CASSSRDILLVDTQYF.

The chain combines TRBV11-3 with TRBJ2-7; D uncertain. The V end was cut by 0 bases, the J end by 5 bases, with 5 bases between. CDR1 SGHNT and CDR2 YENEEA come from the germline V gene. This CDR3 comprises 12 residues. The CDR3 sequence: CASSLESHEQYF. For the CDR3, the DNA is TGTGCCAGCAGCTTAGAGTCCCACGAGCAGTACTTC.

V is TRBV2 and J is TRBJ2-1, with 14 bases aligning to TRBD2. This CDR3 contains 19 residues. Trimming cost V 5 bases and J 9 bases; bases outside gene matches: 18. The germline V gene encodes CDR1 SNHLY and CDR2 FYNNEI. The CDR3 protein is CASSLTGTSGRKRPGEQFF. The CDR3 DNA reads TGTGCCAGCAGTCTAACCGGGACTAGCGGGAGAAAGCGGCCGGGTGAGCAGTTCTTC.

The chain joins TRBV7-6 to TRBJ2-7; D call uncertain. Between the trimmed V and J ends, which lost 1 base and 4 bases, there was a span of 14 bases. The CDR3 contains 15 residues. Germline assignment: CDR1 SGHVS and CDR2 FNYEAQ. CDR3 sequence (DNA): TGTGCCAGCAGCTTAGTCGGGCAGTTACTATACGAGCAGTACTTC. This translates into CASSLVGQLLYEQYF.

Concerning this clonotype itself: Because the CDR3 is missing its conserved closing phenylalanine or tryptophan, this is likely a read error. The chain has TRBV7-2 and TRBJ2-5; 7 nucleotides match TRBD1. Germline assignment: CDR1 SGHTA and CDR2 FQGNSA. The CDR3 length is 13 residues. Trimming cost V 5 bases and J 5 bases; bases outside gene matches: 5. The CDR3 coding sequence is TGTGCCAGCAGCCGACAGGGACCCGAGACCCAGTACTTA. Translation: CASSRQGPETQYL.

J is TRBJ1-6 and V is TRBV6-6; D gene unclear. The CDR3 extends over 10 amino acids. V was clipped by 6 bases and J by 9 bases, with 3 bases between them. Germline V gene data show CDR1 as MNHNY and CDR2 as SVGAGI (reference sequence). CDR3 sequence reads: CASSASPLHF. CDR3 in DNA: TGTGCCAGCAGCGCTTCACCCCTCCACTTT.

V usage is TRBV20-1 and J usage is TRBJ1-6, with D maybe TRBD1 (6 bases). Germline loops: CDR1 DFQATT, CDR2 SNEGSKA (reference sequence). CDR3 length: 15 residues. The V end was cut by 3 bases, the J end by 9 bases, with 18 bases between. The CDR3 sequence: CSASSAGAKSSPLHF. The CDR3 DNA reads as TGCAGTGCTAGCTCCGCGGGGGCGAAGAGTTCACCCCTCCACTTT.

The CDR3 is CATSSLTGTGHTDTQYF. DNA of the CDR3: TGTGCCACCAGCAGTTTGACCGGGACAGGGCACACAGATACGCAGTATTTT. V is TRBV15 and J is TRBJ2-3; 9 bases are shared with TRBD1. The CDR3 has 17 amino acids. J lost 2 bases, V lost 3 bases, and 9 bases had no gene match. The germline CDR1 and CDR2 sequences are LNHNV and YYDKDF (reference sequence).

This clonotype showed up many times. This chain uses TRBV10-2 with TRBJ2-1, with 7 bases matching TRBD1. CDR1 is WSHSY, CDR2 SAAADI, per germline. The CDR3 is 12 residues long. With 6 bases clipped from V and 7 bases from J, the junction kept 3 bases outside the gene matches. CDR3 nucleotide sequence: TGCGCCAGCAGCCAGGGGGTTAATGAGCAGTTCTTC. It codes for CASSQGVNEQFF.

The chain carries TRBV6-5 and TRBJ2-1; 8 nucleotides match TRBD1. The CDR3 sequence is 12 residues long. The V gene end was trimmed by 6 bases and the J gene end by 8 bases; junction bases not matched to a gene: 3. Germline CDR1 MNHEY, CDR2 SVGAGI. CDR3 region: CASRDREHEQFF. CDR3 nucleotide sequence: TGTGCCAGCAGGGACAGGGAACATGAGCAGTTCTTC.

The chain joins TRBV28 to TRBJ2-6; D not certain. The CDR3 runs 16 residues. CDR1 is MDHEN, CDR2 SYDVKM, per germline. V was pared by 4 bases and J by 3 bases, with 13 bases between. The CDR3 DNA reads TGTGCCAGCAGTTCTTTACCAGATGGTGGGGCCAACGTCCTGACTTTC. It translates to CASSSLPDGGANVLTF.

This clonotype came up many times. The rearrangement links TRBV6-1 to TRBJ1-5; D perhaps matches TRBD1 (6 bases). The CDR3 covers 14 residues. V lost 9 bases, J lost 5 bases, and 17 bases lay in between. Germline CDR1 reads MNHNS; CDR2 reads SASEGT. The CDR3 sequence: CASKRGGRDQPQHF. Here the CDR3 DNA reads TGTGCCAGTAAACGGGGGGGCAGGGATCAGCCCCAGCATTTT.

The CDR3 nucleotides are TGCGCCAGCAGCCACGAGGGACAGGGCTACAATGAGCAGTTCTTC. Translated, it gives CASSHEGQGYNEQFF. The V call is TRBV4-1, the J call TRBJ2-1; TRBD1 matches 9 bases. Germline CDR1 reads MGHRA; CDR2 reads YSYEKL. Trimming cost V 3 bases and J 3 bases; bases outside gene matches: 3. There are 15 residues in the CDR3.